This entry is about one TCR beta chain. CDR1 SEHNR and CDR2 FQNEAQ come from the germline V gene (reference sequence). With 6 bases clipped from V and 7 bases from J, the junction kept 14 bases outside the gene matches. This CDR3 has 15 residues. Authors' processing steps: For nucleated cells, counts were estimated from reference gene primer amplification. The repertoire was sequenced with immunoSEQ multiplex PCR; TCRdb's copy has only in-frame clones and lacks some. V, J and clone size are those of that table, while D and trimming were read from the DNA. The sample records roughly 180,000 clones, 70% to 90% being singletons. The data belong to a study of blood T cell repertoires in COVID-19. Study overall: The United States, Italy and Spain were the sources of the acute and convalescent COVID-19 samples. From T cells, B-cell-depleted T cells, or PBMCs came the material, which was cDNA or gDNA.

The gene calls are TRBV7-9 and TRBJ1-1, with 7 bases fitting TRBD1. Sequenced sample: peripheral blood. This sequence was found in a man between 65 and 85 years old with active or convalescent COVID-19. CDR3 sequence reads: CASRPNTSNRGEAFF. DNA of the CDR3: TGTGCCAGCAGACCAAATACCTCCAACAGGGGTGAAGCTTTCTTT.